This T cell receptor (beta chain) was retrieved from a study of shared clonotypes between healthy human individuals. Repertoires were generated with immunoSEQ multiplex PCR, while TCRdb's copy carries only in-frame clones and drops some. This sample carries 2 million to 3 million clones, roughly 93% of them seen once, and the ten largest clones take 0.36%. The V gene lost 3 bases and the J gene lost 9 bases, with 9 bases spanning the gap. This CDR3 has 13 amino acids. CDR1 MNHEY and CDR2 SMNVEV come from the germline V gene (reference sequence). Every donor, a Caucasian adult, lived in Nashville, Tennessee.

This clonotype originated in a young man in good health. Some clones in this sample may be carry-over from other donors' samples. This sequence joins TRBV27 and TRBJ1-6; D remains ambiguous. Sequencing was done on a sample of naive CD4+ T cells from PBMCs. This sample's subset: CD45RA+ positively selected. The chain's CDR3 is CASSLSVSSPLHF. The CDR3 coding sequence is TGTGCCAGCAGTTTGTCTGTTAGTTCACCCCTCCACTTT.